This is a list of T cell receptor beta chains from one sample in a study of blood T cell repertoires in COVID-19. TCRdb's copy holds only in-frame clones and misses some; the assay was immunoSEQ multiplex PCR. The table lists fewer than 300,000 clones, around 84% of them singletons, with more than 9% in the top ten. The sample comprised peripheral blood. The receptors here all came from a man aged 50 to 59 with COVID-19, enrolled during active disease. The CDR3 runs from the conserved cysteine through the conserved F or W. A D gene is named only where the DNA matches it firmly. Clone size is shown for a subset of rows, as once, few, many or a class of expanded clone.

J gene,clone size,V gene,D gene,CDR3 protein,CDR3 DNA
TRBJ1-2,NA,TRBV27,NA,CASSFKGGNYGYTF,TGTGCCAGCAGTTTTAAAGGGGGTAACTATGGCTACACCTTC
TRBJ1-5,NA,TRBV5-6,TRBD1,CASSLRTGDNQPQHF,TGTGCCAGCAGCTTGAGGACAGGAGACAATCAGCCCCAGCATTTT
TRBJ2-2,NA,TRBV28,TRBD2,CASSLDGTSLGGELFF,TGTGCCAGCAGCCTCGACGGGACTAGCTTGGGCGGGGAGCTGTTTTTT
TRBJ1-2,NA,TRBV10-3,NA,CAIRGGHDYGYTF,TGTGCCATCAGGGGGGGGCACGACTATGGCTACACCTTC
TRBJ2-1,NA,TRBV27,TRBD2,CASKKLAGEYNEQFF,TGTGCCAGCAAAAAACTAGCGGGAGAATACAATGAGCAGTTCTTC
TRBJ1-5,NA,TRBV18,NA,CASSPPGGFNQPQHF,TGTGCCAGCTCACCACCAGGGGGATTCAATCAGCCCCAGCATTTT
TRBJ1-5,once,TRBV19,NA,CASSLTGDNQPQHF,TGTGCCAGTAGTCTGACAGGAGACAATCAGCCCCAGCATTTT
TRBJ2-1,few,TRBV6-5,TRBD2,CASSPTSGRAGQGFF,TGTGCCAGCAGCCCCACTAGCGGGAGGGCCGGTCAAGGGTTCTTC
TRBJ2-7,NA,TRBV28,TRBD1,CASSGAGQGYYEQYF,TGTGCCAGCAGTGGTGCGGGACAGGGTTACTACGAGCAGTACTTC
TRBJ1-1,NA,TRBV7-8,TRBD1,CASSLAGTGTEAFF,TGTGCCAGCAGCTTAGCGGGGACAGGGACTGAAGCTTTCTTT
TRBJ2-2,NA,TRBV19,NA,CASSIGTDRILPPGELFF,TGTGCCAGTAGTATAGGAACCGACAGAATACTGCCACCCGGGGAGCTGTTTTTT
TRBJ1-6,NA,TRBV15,NA,CATRGSYNSPLHF,TGTGCCACAAGGGGTTCCTATAATTCACCCCTCCACTTT
TRBJ2-7,NA,TRBV7-9,TRBD2,CASSSLAGGYEQYF,TGTGCCAGCAGCTCACTAGCGGGGGGATACGAGCAGTACTTC
TRBJ2-7,NA,TRBV5-1,TRBD2,CASSLYSSGSSYEQYF,TGCGCCAGCAGCCTCTACTCTAGCGGGAGCTCCTACGAGCAGTACTTC
TRBJ2-7,NA,TRBV5-5,TRBD1,CASSVRPGQGAGEQYF,TGTGCCAGCAGCGTGCGCCCGGGACAGGGGGCGGGTGAGCAGTACTTC
TRBJ1-2,once,TRBV21-1,NA,CASSKGGGEYGYTF,TGTGCCAGCAGCAAAGGGGGAGGGGAGTATGGCTACACCTTC
TRBJ1-5,NA,TRBV28,NA,CASSFILLWQPQHF,TGTGCCAGCAGTTTTATACTTCTTTGGCAGCCCCAGCATTTT
TRBJ1-1,NA,TRBV19,NA,CASSIQGRVAFF,TGTGCCAGTAGTATCCAGGGGCGAGTAGCTTTCTTT
TRBJ2-1,NA,TRBV5-4,NA,CASSLDGGTYNEQFF,TGTGCCAGCAGCTTGGACGGGGGAACATACAATGAGCAGTTCTTC
TRBJ2-7,NA,TRBV30,TRBD1,CAFDRGSYEQYF,TGTGCCTTCGACAGGGGGTCCTACGAGCAGTACTTC
TRBJ1-5,NA,TRBV6-1,TRBD1,CASSKGQGAGNQPQHF,TGTGCCAGCAGTAAAGGACAGGGGGCTGGCAATCAGCCCCAGCATTTT
TRBJ2-7,NA,TRBV4-2,NA,CASSQYGSEQYF,TGTGCCAGCAGCCAATATGGGAGTGAGCAGTACTTC
TRBJ2-7,NA,TRBV7-6,TRBD1,CASSLSTGFSYEQYF,TGTGCCAGCAGCTTATCGACAGGGTTCTCCTACGAGCAGTACTTC
TRBJ1-6,NA,TRBV6-1,TRBD1,CASSVGLGGQGIDSPLHF,TGTGCCAGCAGTGTCGGGTTGGGTGGACAGGGGATAGATTCACCCCTCCACTTT
TRBJ1-1,NA,TRBV5-1,NA,CASSPSPTGYLNTEAFF,TGCGCCAGCAGCCCAAGCCCAACAGGGTACCTGAACACTGAAGCTTTCTTT
TRBJ2-7,NA,TRBV6-6,NA,CASSPHIYEQYF,TGTGCCAGCAGTCCACATATCTACGAGCAGTACTTC
TRBJ1-5,NA,TRBV2,NA,CASSRGGQPQHF,TGTGCCAGCAGTAGGGGCGGTCAGCCCCAGCATTTT
TRBJ2-7,NA,TRBV19,TRBD2,CASRKSGTSSSYEQYF,TGTGCCAGTAGGAAGAGCGGGACTAGTAGCTCCTACGAGCAGTACTTC
TRBJ1-5,NA,TRBV6-6,NA,CASSRGQHQPQHF,TGTGCCAGCAGTCGGGGACAACATCAGCCCCAGCATTTT
TRBJ2-7,NA,TRBV18,TRBD1,CASSPLFTGGHNEQYF,TGTGCCAGCTCACCACTATTTACAGGGGGCCATAACGAGCAGTACTTC
TRBJ1-1,NA,TRBV7-9,TRBD1,CASSLGRGRTEAFF,TGTGCCAGCAGCTTAGGCAGGGGGCGGACTGAAGCTTTCTTT
TRBJ2-2,NA,TRBV15,TRBD2,CATSRNSGGTGELFF,TGTGCCACCAGCAGAAATTCGGGGGGCACCGGGGAGCTGTTTTTT
TRBJ1-5,NA,TRBV10-3,TRBD1,CAISMQGVGQPQHF,TGTGCCATCAGTATGCAGGGGGTGGGTCAGCCCCAGCATTTT
TRBJ1-6,NA,TRBV7-2,TRBD1,CASSSLGTGSSPLHF,TGTGCCAGCAGCTCCCTCGGGACAGGGAGCTCACCCCTCCACTTT
TRBJ2-7,NA,TRBV3-1/TRBV3-2,TRBD1,CASSQYRGEQYF,TGTGCCAGCAGCCAATACAGGGGCGAGCAGTACTTC
TRBJ1-4,NA,TRBV10-3,TRBD1,CAISEGQGVLGEKLFF,TGTGCCATCAGTGAGGGACAGGGGGTATTAGGTGAAAAACTGTTTTTT
TRBJ1-2,NA,TRBV29-1,TRBD1,CSATGNYGYTF,TGCAGCGCGACAGGGAACTATGGCTACACCTTC
TRBJ2-5,NA,TRBV5-1,NA,CASSLGTSPPQETQYF,TGCGCCAGCAGCTTGGGGACATCCCCACCCCAAGAGACCCAGTACTTC
TRBJ2-1,NA,TRBV6-6,TRBD2,CASSGLAGANEQFF,TGTGCCAGCAGCGGACTAGCGGGAGCTAATGAGCAGTTCTTC
TRBJ2-1,NA,TRBV29-1,TRBD2,CSVSRLADRSYNEQFF,TGCAGCGTTAGCCGCCTAGCGGACCGCTCCTACAATGAGCAGTTCTTC
TRBJ1-1,NA,TRBV7-2,NA,CASSLAPGGAMNTEAFF,TGTGCCAGCAGCTTAGCGCCCGGGGGGGCCATGAACACTGAAGCTTTCTTT
TRBJ2-2,NA,TRBV7-9,TRBD1,CASSLVLWQGDTGELFF,TGTGCCAGCAGCTTAGTACTTTGGCAGGGGGACACCGGGGAGCTGTTTTTT
TRBJ2-5,NA,TRBV11-1,TRBD1,CASSVHLRDRGETQYF,TGTGCCAGCAGCGTACACCTCCGGGACAGGGGAGAGACCCAGTACTTC
TRBJ2-3,once,TRBV12-5,TRBD1,CASGSGQGVADTQYF,TGTGCTAGTGGTTCGGGACAGGGGGTCGCAGATACGCAGTATTTT
TRBJ2-2,once,TRBV7-3,TRBD2,CASSPGGAQNTGELFF,TGTGCCAGCAGCCCGGGGGGAGCACAAAACACCGGGGAGCTGTTTTTT
TRBJ2-1,NA,TRBV5-1,NA,CASSLEAGYNEQFF,TGCGCCAGCAGCTTGGAGGCGGGTTACAATGAGCAGTTCTTC